The clone carrying this T cell receptor (beta chain) was observed many times. Antigen unknown. Other autoimmune diseases, uncontrolled infections, pregnancy or lactation ruled patients out of participation. The authors diagnosed from clinical symptoms, serum thyroxine, TRAb, thyroid ultrasound and orbital computed tomography. Amplification from RNA transcripts yielded the TCR beta CDR3 regions. RT-PCR was first run with HTBI primers, then multiplex PCR in a second round. TCRdb passed the multiplex PCR reads through MiXCR, listing each CDR3 protein once. The sample includes 300,000 to 500,000 distinct CDR3 sequences, approximately 15% seen only once; the top ten take 5.5% to 7%. The record originates from a study of Graves' ophthalmopathy and Graves' hyperthyroidism. Study observations and caveats: Also, most clonotypes expanded in the thyroid above 0.001 frequency appeared in blood.

The CDR3 runs 14 residues. CDR1 DFQATT and CDR2 SNEGSKA come from the germline V gene (reference sequence). Trimming shortened V by 5 bases and J by 2 bases, and 16 bases separated the two germline ends. The chain carries TRBV20-1 and TRBJ2-7; D possibly matches TRBD1 or TRBD2 (5 bases each). This TCR derives from a woman under 30 with stable Graves' hyperthyroidism. Sequenced material: peripheral blood. The CDR3 nucleotides are TGCAGTGCTCTTTCCGGGACCGAGCCCTACGAGCAGTACTTC. It encodes CSALSGTEPYEQYF.